This T cell receptor beta chain comes out of a study of blood T cells in healthy people across ages. The CDR3 has 15 residues. V was pared by 5 bases and J by 6 bases, with 7 bases of the junction left unmatched. Germline V gene data show CDR1 as MNHNS and CDR2 as SASEGT. Whole-study results and caveats: Possibly confounding the expanded clonotype changes was the fact that donor CMV status was unknown.

Sample-barcoded 5' priming and a J-beta primer mix drove a second PCR of about 7 to 12 cycles. MiXCR, run by TCRdb on the 5' RACE reads, gives a single entry per CDR3 protein. The sample yields roughly 800,000 distinct CDR3 sequences, 25% seen once. Comments on this clonotype: The antigen is undetermined.

The same data also contributed to another study, on T cells of mothers and their children.

Sequenced input: blood. This chain uses TRBV6-1 with TRBJ2-1; TRBD2 matches 10 bases. This receptor was taken from a boy aged 10-17 years in good health. The CDR3 DNA follows: TGTGCCAGCAGTAGACTAGCGGGCCTCAGCAATGAGCAGTTCTTC. Translation gives CASSRLAGLSNEQFF.